This TCR beta chain is from a study of blood T cell repertoires in COVID-19. Study information: Collection of acute and convalescent COVID-19 samples took place in the United States, Italy and Spain. In each case, the material was cDNA or gDNA derived from T cells, B-cell-depleted T cells, or PBMCs.

In the source study's methods: Using reference gene primer amplification, nucleated cell counts were estimated. The assay was immunoSEQ multiplex PCR, and TCRdb's table has in-frame clones only and misses some. V, J and clone size are those of that table, while D and trimming were read from the DNA. The sample carries about 80,000 clones, about four fifths recorded once. V was pared by 5 bases and J by 5 bases, with 16 bases between. This CDR3 region has 15 residues. CDR1 SGHTA and CDR2 FQGTGA come from the germline V gene. The chain carries TRBV7-3 and TRBJ2-1; tentative D call: TRBD2 (6 bases). This TCR derives from an elderly man with acute or convalescent COVID-19. What was sequenced was peripheral blood. CDR3 loop: CASSPRRAENNEQFF. Here the CDR3 DNA reads TGTGCCAGCAGCCCACGGAGGGCAGAAAACAATGAGCAGTTCTTC. Together with reference TRBV7-3 and TRBJ2-1, the CDR3 gives the full variable domain: GAGVSQTPSNKVTEKGKYVELRCDPISGHTALYWYRQSLGQGPEFLIYFQGTGAADDSGLPNDRFFAVRPEGSVSTLKIQRTERGDSAVYLCASSPRRAENNEQFFGPGTRLTVL.